This T cell receptor (beta chain) is drawn from a study of beta chain features in type 1 diabetes. Looking at the study overall: Cell yields, gender and age were similar in healthy donors and patients. Whole-study findings and limits: The study found moderately but significantly shorter TCRB CDR3s in all four CD4+ subsets of Type 1 diabetes patients. HLA effects on TCRB rearrangement stayed unresolved here. An over-representation of cells with high TCR expression could result from cDNA sequencing. Compared with healthy donors, patients appeared to share more similar naive, central memory and regulatory TCRB repertoires.

This clone was seen a handful of times. No antigen is known for it. CDR1 is SGHTA, CDR2 FQGNSA, per germline. The CDR3 is 16 amino acids. Unmatched junction bases numbered 7, after V lost 5 bases and J lost 5 bases. The whole isolated RNA underwent reverse transcription, so sequencing captured expressed TCRB transcripts. This table comes from immunoSEQ multiplex PCR, and its TCRdb copy is limited to in-frame clones, with some not included. The sample lists over 300,000 clones; over 7% were seen once. Sample: central memory CD4+ T cells from blood. The clonotype comes from a man aged 25-40 years with type 1 diabetes. The chain has TRBV7-2 and TRBJ2-5; TRBD2 matches at 14 bases. The CDR3 here is CASSPTSGGALETQYF. In DNA, the CDR3 is TGTGCCAGCAGCCCGACTAGCGGGGGGGCTCTGGAGACCCAGTACTTC.